The next 28 T cell receptor beta chains were all read from a single sample in a study of beta chain features in type 1 diabetes. All of the isolated RNA was reverse transcribed, so expressed TCRB transcripts were sequenced. Profiling relied on immunoSEQ multiplex PCR, and the TCRdb table lists in-frame clones only, not all of them. The table records about 360,000 clones, over 9.5% of them present only once. The sequenced sample consisted of naive CD4+ T cells from blood. Source of these receptors: a young man in good health.

This clone was seen more than once but under ten times. The rearrangement joins TRBV28 to TRBJ2-1; 11 positions agree with TRBD2. V lost 8 bases to trimming and J lost 4 bases; unmatched junction nucleotides: 10. In germline, CDR1 is MDHEN, CDR2 SYDVKM. The CDR3 has 16 amino acids. CDR3 protein: CASPPLGLAEYNEQFF. In nucleotides, the CDR3 is TGTGCCAGCCCCCCCTTGGGACTAGCGGAATACAATGAGCAGTTCTTC. Combining the CDR3 with reference TRBV28 and TRBJ2-1 gives the whole variable domain DVKVTQSSRYLVKRTGEKVFLECVQDMDHENMFWYRQDPGLGLRLIYFSYDVKMKEKGDIPEGYSVSREKKERFSLILESASTNQTSMYLCASPPLGLAEYNEQFFGPGTRLTVL.

This sequence joins TRBV7-8 and TRBJ2-1; 7 nucleotides agree with TRBD1. J was trimmed by 2 bases and V by 3 bases; bases with no gene match: 4. Looked up from germline, CDR1 is SGHVS and CDR2 is FQNEAQ. This CDR3 is built from 15 residues. The CDR3 region is CASSFDRVTYNEQFF. The CDR3, as DNA: TGTGCCAGCAGCTTTGACAGGGTCACCTACAATGAGCAGTTCTTC.

This chain connects TRBV6-1 to TRBJ2-1, with D unclear. Germline CDR1 and CDR2: MNHNS and SASEGT. This CDR3 is built from 15 residues. Trimming shortened V by 6 bases and J by 0 bases, and 12 bases separated the two germline ends. DNA for the CDR3: TGTGCCAGCAGCCTTCTGGGCGTCTCCTACAATGAGCAGTTCTTC. Protein sequence: CASSLLGVSYNEQFF.

The sample holds a few counts of this clone. The chain combines TRBV18 with TRBJ2-1; D is possibly TRBD1 (6 bases). Germline V gene data show CDR1 as KGHSH and CDR2 as LQKENI. V was pared by 6 bases and J by 1 base, with 16 bases between. CDR3 length: 16 amino acids. CDR3 residues: CASSTRQGPSYNEQFF. The CDR3 DNA reads as TGTGCCAGCTCCACCAGGCAGGGGCCATCCTACAATGAGCAGTTCTTC.

On this clone itself: Other DNA sequences in this sample translate to the same CDR3. The gene calls are TRBV7-8 and TRBJ2-7, with D hard to call. The CDR3 runs 14 residues. V was trimmed by 0 bases and J by 0 bases, leaving 6 bases between them. The germline gives CDR1 SGHVS, CDR2 FQNEAQ. The CDR3 DNA sequence: TGTGCCAGCAGCTTAGCGTCCAGCTCCTACGAGCAGTACTTC. As protein: CASSLASSSYEQYF.

The genes are TRBV9 and TRBJ2-2, with 9 bases aligning to TRBD1. Germline V gene lookup returns CDR1 SGDLS and CDR2 YYNGEE. V trimming: 5 bases; J trimming: 3 bases; junction bases outside the gene matches: 5. The CDR3 has 15 residues. CDR3 region: CASRPTGGDTGELFF. In DNA form, the CDR3 reads TGTGCCAGCAGACCGACAGGGGGGGACACCGGGGAGCTGTTTTTT.

The chain joins TRBV7-9 to TRBJ2-5, with 7 bases matching TRBD1. CDR1 is SEHNR and CDR2 is FQNEAQ in the germline V gene (reference sequence). The CDR3 runs to 15 residues. The V segment lost 4 bases and the J segment 7 bases; nucleotides outside the gene matches: 12. The CDR3 region has the DNA TGTGCCAGCAGCTCCTGGACAGGAAAGAGGGGGACCCAGTACTTC. It translates to CASSSWTGKRGTQYF.

V is TRBV28 and J is TRBJ1-5, with 7 bases matching TRBD1. The CDR3 consists of 15 residues. Germline loops: CDR1 MDHEN, CDR2 SYDVKM. Germline trimming cut 6 bases from V and 1 base from J; bases unmatched to any gene: 6. The CDR3 nucleotides read TGTGCCAGCAGCGACAGGGATGGGAGCAATCAGCCCCAGCATTTT. It codes for CASSDRDGSNQPQHF.

The chain couples TRBV6-5 to TRBJ2-5; D is ambiguous. V was clipped by 0 bases and J by 4 bases, with 15 bases between them. In germline, CDR1 is MNHEY, CDR2 SVGAGI. The CDR3 is made up of 16 amino acids. The CDR3 reads CASSYSAAERGETQYF. The CDR3 nucleotides are TGTGCCAGCAGTTACTCGGCGGCCGAAAGAGGAGAGACCCAGTACTTC.

The sample holds a few counts of this clone. The gene calls are TRBV20-1 and TRBJ2-7; D possibly corresponds to TRBD2 (5 bases). The CDR3 covers 11 residues. Trimming took off 6 bases at V and 2 bases at J, with 8 bases between the two ends. CDR1 and CDR2 from the germline V gene are DFQATT and SNEGSKA (reference sequence). CDR3 DNA: TGCAGTGCCCCGGGGACCTACGAGCAGTACTTC. It specifies CSAPGTYEQYF.

This clone was found a few times. The rearrangement joins TRBV5-1 to TRBJ2-5, with 13 bases matching TRBD2. This CDR3 contains 17 residues. Germline CDR1 reads SGHRS; CDR2 reads YFSETQ. V lost 4 bases to trimming and J lost 5 bases; unmatched junction nucleotides: 11. The CDR3 protein is CASSPGLAGVAVETQYF. CDR3 DNA sequence: TGCGCCAGCAGCCCCGGACTAGCGGGGGTCGCGGTGGAGACCCAGTACTTC.

This clone was counted a few times. The chain uses TRBV28 and TRBJ2-7; D is perhaps TRBD1 (6 bases). This CDR3 spans 14 amino acids. Between the trimmed V and J ends, which lost 8 bases and 0 bases, there was a span of 14 bases. Germline assignment: CDR1 MDHEN and CDR2 SYDVKM. The CDR3 is CASFRDTFSYEQYF. The CDR3 DNA is TGTGCCAGCTTCCGGGACACCTTCTCCTACGAGCAGTACTTC. Full variable domain (rest looked up from reference TRBV28 and TRBJ2-7): DVKVTQSSRYLVKRTGEKVFLECVQDMDHENMFWYRQDPGLGLRLIYFSYDVKMKEKGDIPEGYSVSREKKERFSLILESASTNQTSMYLCASFRDTFSYEQYFGPGTRLTVT.

V is TRBV7-6 and J is TRBJ2-7; 9 positions match TRBD1. V lost 5 bases, J lost 3 bases, and 5 bases stayed unmatched. This CDR3 region has 14 residues. CDR1 SGHVS and CDR2 FNYEAQ come from the germline V gene. This chain's CDR3 is CASSVGQGVYEQYF. The CDR3 DNA is TGTGCCAGCAGCGTGGGACAGGGTGTCTACGAGCAGTACTTC. The variable domain in full, with the rest retrieved from reference TRBV7-6 and TRBJ2-7, is GAGVSQSPRYKVTKRGQDVALRCDPISGHVSLYWYRQALGQGPEFLTYFNYEAQQDKSGLPNDRFSAERPEGSISTLTIQRTEQRDSAMYRCASSVGQGVYEQYFGPGTRLTVT.

The genes are TRBV19 and TRBJ2-1; D is undetermined. The germline V gene encodes CDR1 LNHDA and CDR2 SQIVND (reference sequence). CDR3 length: 14 amino acids. V lost 4 bases and J lost 9, with 16 bases in between. The CDR3 sequence is CASSSLVADPEQFF. The CDR3 region has the DNA TGTGCCAGTAGTAGCCTTGTGGCCGATCCTGAGCAGTTCTTC.

This clone was picked up a small number of times. Additional DNA sequences in this sample encode the identical CDR3. The chain is built from TRBV7-3 and TRBJ2-7; D unclear. CDR1 and CDR2 from the germline V gene are SGHTA and FQGTGA. With 0 bases removed from V and 2 bases from J, the gap between germline ends came to 5 bases. The CDR3 loop spans 13 amino acids. CDR3 nucleotides: TGTGCCAGCAGCTTAACCCCGGCCTACGAGCAGTACTTC. It codes for CASSLTPAYEQYF.

The chain combines TRBV5-4 with TRBJ2-4; possible D gene TRBD2, 5 bases. V lost 4 bases and J lost 13, with 18 bases in between. Germline assignment: CDR1 SGHNT and CDR2 YYREEE (reference sequence). The CDR3 totals 13 residues. The CDR3 nucleotides read TGTGCCAGCAGCCAAGATCGGCGGAGCGGCCAGTACTTC. Protein product: CASSQDRRSGQYF.

This clone was picked up a small number of times. CDR3 sequence reads: CASSTLAGRYEQYF. The CDR3 DNA reads as TGTGCCAGCAGTACGCTAGCGGGAAGATACGAGCAGTACTTC. The chain employs TRBV28 and TRBJ2-7; the match to TRBD2 covers 9 bases. The length of the CDR3 is 14 residues. The ends lost 5 bases at V and 4 bases at J; junction bases unmatched: 6. In germline, CDR1 is MDHEN, CDR2 SYDVKM.

In its sample, this clone was seen a few times. The chain uses TRBV18 and TRBJ2-7; maybe TRBD2 (5 bases). The V gene lost 4 bases and the J gene lost 3 bases, with 13 bases spanning the gap. CDR1 is KGHSH, CDR2 LQKENI, per germline. The CDR3 extends over 14 amino acids. CDR3 residues: CASSRGQIDYEQYF. The CDR3 region has the DNA TGTGCCAGCTCACGCGGGCAGATTGACTACGAGCAGTACTTC. The variable domain in full, with the rest retrieved from reference TRBV18 and TRBJ2-7, is NAGVMQNPRHLVRRRGQEARLRCSPMKGHSHVYWYRQLPEEGLKFMVYLQKENIIDESGMPKERFSAEFPKEGPSILRIQQVVRGDSAAYFCASSRGQIDYEQYFGPGTRLTVT.

Many counts were recorded for this clone. The V and J genes are TRBV7-9 and TRBJ2-1, with 9 bases that match TRBD2. Trimming took 5 bases from V and 5 from J; bases not matched to a gene: 13. Germline-derived CDR1 and CDR2 are SEHNR and FQNEAQ (reference sequence). This CDR3 has 17 residues. The CDR3 protein is CASSPHSLSSGNNEQFF. The CDR3 nucleotides are TGTGCCAGCAGCCCCCATTCCCTCTCTAGCGGGAACAATGAGCAGTTCTTC.

This clone has a handful of counts. The V gene is TRBV6-6, the J gene TRBJ2-7; the D is unclear. V was cut by 5 bases and J by 3 bases, with 8 bases left in between. The CDR3 consists of 12 residues. In germline, CDR1 is MNHNY, CDR2 SVGAGI (reference sequence). CDR3 sequence: CASSLPGYEQYF. The DNA for the CDR3 is TGTGCCAGCAGTCTACCTGGCTACGAGCAGTACTTC.

The V gene is TRBV4-3, the J gene TRBJ2-1; 10 nucleotides line up with TRBD2. The length of the CDR3 is 17 residues. V lost 0 bases to trimming and J lost 4 bases; unmatched junction nucleotides: 6. Germline V gene data show CDR1 as LGHNA and CDR2 as YSLEER. CDR3 in amino acids: CASSQDFVAGGYNEQFF. For the CDR3, the DNA is TGCGCCAGCAGCCAAGATTTCGTAGCGGGGGGATACAATGAGCAGTTCTTC.

The chain employs TRBV28 and TRBJ2-7; D possibly corresponds to TRBD1 (5 bases). Germline V lookup: CDR1 MDHEN, CDR2 SYDVKM. The CDR3 runs 13 residues. Between the trimmed V and J ends, which lost 5 bases and 6 bases, there was a span of 14 bases. CDR3 protein: CASSPILGLEQYF. In nucleotides, the CDR3 is TGTGCCAGCAGTCCAATCCTGGGGCTCGAGCAGTACTTC.

This clone appeared a few times. This rearrangement joins TRBV5-4 to TRBJ1-1; 7 nucleotides line up with TRBD1. Germline V gives CDR1 SGHNT, CDR2 YYREEE (reference sequence). With 2 bases clipped from V and 1 base from J, the junction kept 8 bases outside the gene matches. The CDR3 extends over 16 amino acids. DNA for the CDR3: TGTGCCAGCAGCTTTGACAGGGCACGAACGAACACTGAAGCTTTCTTT. It yields the protein CASSFDRARTNTEAFF.

V and J are TRBV27 and TRBJ2-1; D is possibly TRBD1 (5 bases). Germline lookup yields CDR1 MNHEY and CDR2 SMNVEV (reference sequence). The V and J ends lost 3 bases and 8 bases respectively, with 14 bases between them. The CDR3 loop spans 14 amino acids. The CDR3 DNA follows: TGTGCCAGCAGTTTTTCGCCAGGGATCTATGAGCAGTTCTTC. Translated: CASSFSPGIYEQFF.

This clone showed up just a few times. The chain joins TRBV29-1 to TRBJ1-1; 9 bases match TRBD1. Germline V lookup: CDR1 SQVTM, CDR2 ANQGSEA. The CDR3 is 16 residues long. With 7 bases clipped from V and 0 bases from J, the junction kept 12 bases outside the gene matches. CDR3 sequence (DNA): TGCAGCGCCCTGGACCCAAACAGGGGGCTGAACACTGAAGCTTTCTTT. Translating gives CSALDPNRGLNTEAFF.

This clone was seen only a few times. This chain's CDR3 is CASRPAGGTYEQYF. The CDR3 nucleotides are TGTGCCAGCAGACCAGCGGGGGGGACCTACGAGCAGTACTTC. The rearrangement joins TRBV14 to TRBJ2-7; 10 bases are a match to TRBD2. CDR1 is SGHDN and CDR2 is FVKESK in the germline V gene. The CDR3 is 14 amino acids. The V segment lost 6 bases and the J segment 2 bases; nucleotides outside the gene matches: 4. Complete variable domain (other parts from reference TRBV14 and TRBJ2-7): EAGVTQFPSHSVIEKGQTVTLRCDPISGHDNLYWYRRVMGKEIKFLLHFVKESKQDESGMPNNRFLAERTGGTYSTLKVQPAELEDSGVYFCASRPAGGTYEQYFGPGTRLTVT.

This clone was observed a handful of times. V gene TRBV7-2 combines with J gene TRBJ1-2, with a possible D match to TRBD1 (5 bases). The CDR3 loop spans 16 amino acids. CDR1 and CDR2 from the germline V gene are SGHTA and FQGNSA. V lost 5 bases, J lost 4 bases, and 20 bases lay in between. CDR3 sequence reads: CASSLDLVGARYGYTF. CDR3 sequence (DNA): TGTGCCAGCAGCCTAGACCTAGTAGGGGCGCGCTATGGCTACACCTTC.

This clone was observed a few times. The chain joins TRBV4-2 to TRBJ2-7; D perhaps matches TRBD1 (5 bases). The CDR3 has 13 residues. V was pared by 0 bases and J by 3 bases, with 6 bases between. From germline, CDR1 is LGHNA and CDR2 YNFKEQ. This CDR3 is CASSQDQGYEQYF. The CDR3 coding sequence is TGTGCCAGCAGCCAAGACCAGGGCTACGAGCAGTACTTC.